This TCR beta chain was sequenced during a study of CD8 T cells in ankylosing spondylitis. General observations from the study: Among TCR beta sequences, a motif of under ten highly homologous variants appeared characteristic of ankylosing spondylitis blood. In synovial fluid and blood from reactive arthritis, some motif variants were previously reported. Disease-linked clones were CD8+ and relatively rare in peripheral blood.

Generation of TCR beta libraries employed quantitative 5'-RACE incorporating molecular barcodes. TCRdb called the 5' RACE reads again in MiXCR, with one record for every CDR3 protein. The sample comprises 25,000 to 30,000 distinct CDR3 sequences, 5.3% of which are singletons, and roughly 1.8% rests with the top ten. This clonotype occurred many times. Its matching antigen is unknown. The CDR3 sequence is 15 residues long. Trimming took off 2 bases at V and 9 bases at J, with 18 bases between the two ends. Germline V CDR1 and CDR2: SGDLS, YYNGEE. The rearrangement links TRBV9 to TRBJ2-1; D may be TRBD2 (5 bases). The source of this sequence is a female donor with ankylosing spondylitis or in good health (not recorded which). The sample comprised blood, either unsorted or a sorted T cell fraction (not recorded which). The CDR3 DNA is TGTGCCAGCAGCGTGATACCTCTCCAAGAGGGTGAGCAGTTCTTC. Its protein is CASSVIPLQEGEQFF.